What follows are 12 T cell receptor beta chains derived from one specimen sequenced in a study of T cells in Graves' hyperthyroidism and ophthalmopathy. From RNA transcripts, TCR beta CDR3 regions were amplified. First-round RT-PCR targeting the TCR CDR3 was performed with the HTBI primer set. TCRdb independently ran MiXCR on the multiplex PCR reads; one entry per CDR3 protein. The table records 300,000 to 450,000 distinct CDR3 sequences, roughly 18% of them present only once. Sample: blood. These receptors all come from a middle-aged woman with Graves' ophthalmopathy.

The genes are TRBV30 and TRBJ1-1; D may be TRBD1 (5 bases). Trimming left V 3 bases short and J 2 bases short, with 16 bases between. The germline V gene has CDR1 GTSNPN and CDR2 SVGIG (reference sequence). The CDR3 runs to 15 residues. CDR3 protein: CAWSPFGRANTEAFF. The CDR3 DNA sequence: TGTGCCTGGAGCCCCTTCGGCAGGGCAAACACTGAAGCTTTCTTT.

This clonotype was counted ten times or more. The CDR3 coding sequence is TGTGCCAGCAGCTTTGGGAATTGGACAGTCATGAACACTGAAGCTTTCTTT. Encoded protein: CASSFGNWTVMNTEAFF. The chain links TRBV7-9 to TRBJ1-1; TRBD1 is a possible D gene (6 bases). CDR3 size: 17 residues. The germline V gene encodes CDR1 SEHNR and CDR2 FQNEAQ (reference sequence). The V gene lost 3 bases and the J gene lost 0 bases, with 17 bases spanning the gap.

This clonotype was detected many times. The rearrangement uses TRBV12-5 and TRBJ1-5, with D perhaps matching TRBD1 (5 bases). Deletions cut 7 bases from V and 4 bases from J, with 11 bases between. The CDR3 loop spans 13 amino acids. The germline CDR1 and CDR2 sequences are LGHNT and FRNRAP. The CDR3 region is CASAPGGNQPQHF. In nucleotides, the CDR3 is TGTGCTAGTGCCCCCGGGGGAAATCAGCCCCAGCATTTT. Using reference TRBV12-5 and TRBJ1-5 for the parts outside the CDR3, the full variable domain is DARVTQTPRHKVTEMGQEVTMRCQPILGHNTVFWYRQTMMQGLELLAYFRNRAPLDDSGMPKDRFSAEMPDATLATLKIQPSEPRDSAVYFCASAPGGNQPQHFGDGTRLSIL.

The CDR3 here is CASSLGFYNSPLHF. The CDR3 DNA follows: TGTGCCAGCAGTCTCGGATTCTATAATTCACCCCTCCACTTT. This chain connects TRBV12-3 or TRBV12-4 to TRBJ1-6, with unresolved D. This CDR3 has 14 residues. Trimming took off 5 bases at V and 3 bases at J, with 8 bases between the two ends.

This clonotype was counted at least ten times. This rearrangement joins TRBV7-9 to TRBJ1-2; no definite D call. This CDR3 has 13 residues. Germline V CDR1 and CDR2: SEHNR, FQNEAQ (reference sequence). With 5 bases removed from V and 6 bases from J, the gap between germline ends came to 13 bases. The chain's CDR3 is CASSLARSDGYTF. CDR3 nucleotide sequence: TGTGCCAGCAGCCTTGCCAGGTCAGATGGCTACACCTTC.

V usage is TRBV7-6 and J usage is TRBJ2-7; 8 bases align to TRBD1. Germline V gene data show CDR1 as SGHVS and CDR2 as FNYEAQ. The CDR3 consists of 18 residues. J gave up 6 bases and V 3 bases, and 19 bases lay outside the gene matches. CDR3 sequence: CASSFIRARQGPNSEQYF. Here the CDR3 DNA reads TGTGCCAGCAGCTTTATCAGAGCAAGACAGGGGCCGAACTCCGAGCAGTACTTC. Full variable domain (missing parts from reference TRBV7-6 and TRBJ2-7): GAGVSQSPRYKVTKRGQDVALRCDPISGHVSLYWYRQALGQGPEFLTYFNYEAQQDKSGLPNDRFSAERPEGSISTLTIQRTEQRDSAMYRCASSFIRARQGPNSEQYFGPGTRLTVT.

The chain has TRBV27 and TRBJ1-2; TRBD1 matches at 7 bases. From germline, CDR1 is MNHEY and CDR2 SMNVEV (reference sequence). The CDR3 totals 13 residues. Trimming cost V 3 bases and J 8 bases; bases outside gene matches: 6. The CDR3 DNA follows: TGTGCCAGCAGTTTTGACAGGGCCCGGGGCTACACCTTC. It specifies CASSFDRARGYTF.

This clonotype showed up many times. The chain links TRBV6-5 to TRBJ1-1; no firm D call. V gave up 2 bases and J gave up 4 bases, with 8 bases separating them. This CDR3 has 13 residues. Germline CDR1 MNHEY, CDR2 SVGAGI. The CDR3 coding sequence is TGTGCCAGCAGTTACGGGGTACGCACTGAAGCTTTCTTT. Translation: CASSYGVRTEAFF.

This clonotype was counted ten times or more. The chain has TRBV7-8 and TRBJ2-5; perhaps TRBD2 as D (6 bases). Looked up from germline, CDR1 is SGHVS and CDR2 is FQNEAQ. There are 16 residues in the CDR3. V was trimmed by 3 bases and J by 5 bases, leaving 19 bases between them. CDR3 residues: CASSFVGAGIVETQYF. In DNA form, the CDR3 reads TGTGCCAGCAGCTTCGTCGGGGCGGGAATAGTGGAGACCCAGTACTTC.

This clonotype was found many times. In DNA form, the CDR3 reads TGTGCCAGCAGCCCGGACAGTGTTTCCTACGAGCAGTACTTC. Its protein product is CASSPDSVSYEQYF. The rearrangement joins TRBV7-2 to TRBJ2-7; tentative D call: TRBD1 (6 bases). The V end lost 5 bases, the J end lost 1 base, and 12 bases lay between the germline ends. CDR3 length equals 14 residues. Germline V CDR1 and CDR2: SGHTA, FQGNSA.

This clonotype was counted ten times or more. The chain employs TRBV6-1 and TRBJ2-2; D is perhaps TRBD2 (5 bases). The CDR3 spans 14 residues. The V end was cut by 7 bases, the J end by 0 bases, with 9 bases between. Germline CDR1 and CDR2: MNHNS and SASEGT. CDR3 residues: CASMVTTNTGELFF. DNA of the CDR3: TGTGCCAGCATGGTGACTACGAACACCGGGGAGCTGTTTTTT.

Ten or more counts support this clonotype. V usage is TRBV20-1 and J usage is TRBJ2-7; 9 nucleotides match TRBD2. Germline V gives CDR1 DFQATT, CDR2 SNEGSKA (reference sequence). The CDR3 spans 15 residues. J gave up 1 base and V 0 bases, and 4 bases lay outside the gene matches. The CDR3 protein is CSARDRAGGSYEQYF. CDR3 DNA sequence: TGCAGTGCTAGAGATCGGGCGGGAGGGTCCTACGAGCAGTACTTC.